Listed below are T cell receptor beta chains from one sample, sequenced in a study of CD8 T cells in ankylosing spondylitis. TCRdb re-analysed the 5' RACE reads in MiXCR, keeping a single row per CDR3 protein. The sample carries 250,000 to 300,000 distinct CDR3 sequences, under 20% recorded once. Sequenced input: blood, either unsorted or a sorted T cell fraction (not recorded which). The receptors were gathered from a male donor with ankylosing spondylitis or in good health (not recorded which). CDR3s include the opening cysteine and the closing phenylalanine or tryptophan. Each record gives: J gene, V gene, D gene, clone size, CDR3 protein, CDR3 DNA. A D gene is named only where the DNA matches it firmly. The size of a clone is reported for some rows only, either as once, few or many, or as a class for expanded clones.

TRBJ1-1,TRBV27,TRBD1,few,CASRGQVNTEAFF,TGTGCCAGCAGGGGACAGGTGAACACTGAAGCTTTCTTT
TRBJ1-6,TRBV4-1,-,-,CASSQVPGNRNSPLHF,TGCGCCAGCAGCCAAGTTCCAGGGAATCGCAATTCACCCCTCCACTTT
TRBJ2-1,TRBV4-1,-,many,CASSQDPLIGSGYNEQFF,TGCGCCAGCAGCCAAGATCCCTTGATTGGGAGTGGATACAATGAGCAGTTCTTC
TRBJ1-6,TRBV28,TRBD1,many,CASSFGTESSPLHF,TGTGCCAGCAGTTTTGGGACAGAATCCTCACCCCTCCACTTT
TRBJ2-7,TRBV20-1,-,few,CSARIAVRSYEQYF,TGCAGTGCGCGGATAGCGGTAAGGTCCTACGAGCAGTACTTC
TRBJ2-1,TRBV2,-,many,CASSLRGGGGLYNEQFF,TGTGCCAGTAGCCTTCGGGGCGGCGGGGGCCTCTACAATGAGCAGTTCTTC
TRBJ2-7,TRBV6-5,-,-,CASSLKSSYEQYF,TGTGCCAGCAGTTTAAAGAGTTCCTACGAGCAGTACTTC
TRBJ2-7,TRBV6-2/TRBV6-3,-,-,CASSYSRRLLYEQYF,TGTGCCAGCAGTTACTCCCGACGGCTCCTCTACGAGCAGTACTTC
TRBJ1-1,TRBV7-6,-,-,CASSLGEGGLNTEAFF,TGTGCCAGCAGCTTAGGGGAAGGGGGACTCAACACTGAAGCTTTCTTT
TRBJ2-1,TRBV7-9,TRBD2,-,CASSSHLAGASYNEQFF,TGTGCCAGCAGCTCCCATCTAGCGGGAGCCTCCTACAATGAGCAGTTCTTC
TRBJ2-2,TRBV6-5,TRBD1,-,CASSYLGQGGGELFF,TGTGCCAGCAGTTACCTCGGACAGGGAGGCGGGGAGCTGTTTTTT
TRBJ2-1,TRBV20-1,TRBD2,few,CSASRSLAGYNEQFF,TGCAGTGCTAGTAGGAGCCTAGCGGGATACAATGAGCAGTTCTTC
TRBJ2-1,TRBV27,TRBD1,few,CASGDRTYNEQFF,TGTGCCAGCGGGGACAGAACCTACAATGAGCAGTTCTTC
TRBJ1-2,TRBV10-3,-,few,CAISPSSTEYTF,TGTGCCATCTCCCCTTCGAGTACAGAGTACACCTTC
TRBJ2-1,TRBV4-3,-,few,CASSPSTHPDLYNEQFF,TGCGCCAGCAGCCCTTCGACCCATCCGGACCTTTACAATGAGCAGTTCTTC
TRBJ1-1,TRBV4-1,-,many,CASSPGEYEAFF,TGCGCCAGCAGCCCCGGCGAATATGAAGCTTTCTTT
TRBJ2-7,TRBV27,-,few,CASSFGTTHEQYF,TGTGCCAGCAGTTTCGGGACCACCCACGAGCAGTACTTC
TRBJ2-1,TRBV2,TRBD2,few,CATPSSGRYNEQFF,TGTGCCACCCCCTCCAGCGGGAGGTACAATGAGCAGTTCTTC
TRBJ2-7,TRBV15,-,-,CATSRDYDGSYEQYF,TGTGCCACCAGCAGAGATTACGATGGTTCCTACGAGCAGTACTTC